Detailed here is one T cell receptor (beta chain). At one end the junction does not follow the germline gene, possibly because of a read error. From the germline J gene comes the end of the CDR3, since the read stops 3 residues before it. The data stem from a study of T cells in women clearing cervical HPV infection. Germline V gene data show CDR1 as LGHNA and CDR2 as YNFKEQ. This CDR3 contains 16 residues. Profiled with immunoSEQ multiplex PCR; TCRdb holds only in-frame clones, not every one. This listing includes tens of thousands of clones. Sequences were obtained from blood buffy coat. This clonotype originated in a woman between 18 and 70 years old with a cervical HPV16 infection that either progressed to CIN3+ or cleared (not recorded which). The chain uses TRBV4-2 and TRBJ1-2; 9 bases are a match to TRBD1. CDR3 DNA (partial): TGCGCCAGCAGCCAGGGCACAGGGGGCGGAGACTATGGC. Translating gives CASSQGTGGGDYG. The CDR3 reads in full as CASSQGTGGGDYGYTF.